The clone carrying this TCR beta chain has at least ten counts. Its antigen is not identified. The data were obtained in a study of regulatory T cells in long-lasting Graves disease. The study, taken as a whole, reports: New patients shared about 910 public clonotypes, and persistent patients shared more, with under 3,000. Thyroid tissue went unstudied; only peripheral blood was examined.

This sample's time point: persistent/refractory GD, antithyroid drugs over 5 years with positive TRAb. RNA from PBMCs was the source of the TCR library. V shed 0 bases and J shed 6 bases, with 11 bases lying between them. CDR3 length equals 13 residues. The germline gives CDR1 DFQATT, CDR2 SNEGSKA (reference sequence). CDR3 regions were amplified by Arm-PCR using iRepertoire HTBI primers to build TCR beta libraries. From the multiplex PCR reads, TCRdb called clonotypes with MiXCR, one entry per CDR3 protein. This table has approximately 400,000 distinct CDR3 sequences, around 21% appearing once. The chain recombines TRBV20-1 with TRBJ1-2; no clear D gene. The receptor comes from a female donor with Graves disease. The sample was peripheral blood mononuclear cells (PBMCs), taken when the disease was refractory, from a patient treated with antithyroid drugs. The CDR3 sequence is CSARDGSSHGYTF. In DNA form, the CDR3 reads TGCAGTGCTAGAGATGGCAGTTCCCATGGCTACACCTTC.